This T cell receptor (beta chain) was found in a study of T-cell reconstitution after alpha-beta-depleted transplantation in children. Study-wide points: Newly produced T cells mostly accounted for T-cell counts and diversity one year post-transplant.

During its preparation, the TCRbeta library received unique molecular identifiers. TCRdb called the PCR reads again in MiXCR, with one record for every CDR3 protein. This sample has approximately 520,000 distinct CDR3 sequences, with over 9.5% found just once. The CDR3 consists of 13 residues. Trimming left V 3 bases short and J 7 bases short, with 13 bases between. Looked up from germline, CDR1 is DFQATT and CDR2 is SNEGSKA (reference sequence). This clonotype was seen more than once but under ten times. Antigen specificity is unknown. The chain couples TRBV20-1 to TRBJ2-1, with D unresolved. The sequences come from PBMCs, mostly from graft donor cells, collected 180 days after TCRalphabeta/CD19-depleted stem cell transplant. The sequence was obtained from a female patient younger than 10 who had a stem cell transplant for aplastic anemia, so the T cells may come from the graft donor. The CDR3 region is CSASKSNWNEQFF. CDR3 DNA: TGCAGTGCTAGCAAAAGCAATTGGAATGAGCAGTTCTTC.